The following is a TCR beta chain sequence with its context. Its antigen is still unknown. No base-level quality is on record; no much larger clone is a single base apart. This sample was taken from a study of response to subunit inactivated influenza vaccine (dated by TCRdb to 2016 to 2019). Study-wide context: Deep quantitative profiling of the T cell receptor repertoire was used in the study to follow responses to a trivalent subunit inactivated influenza vaccine. General findings and caveats noted by the study authors: The authors proposed that each seasonal influenza vaccination may bring in only a limited number of new T cells.

Its CDR3 holds 15 amino acids, cysteine through phenylalanine. Only the CDR3 DNA is retained, 45 bases long and in frame from the first base. V lost 5 bases and J lost 3 bases, and the count of bases not matched to a germline gene is 4. The germline V gene encodes CDR1 DFQATT and CDR2 SNEGSKA (reference sequence). The library relied on RT-PCR. TCRdb shows the sequencer as Illumina HiSeq 2500. The public reads were quality trimmed at Q25 with fastp and then assembled into clones with MiXCR by TCRdb, keeping productive beta chains. Each CDR3 protein gets just one entry, which takes the most common genes and DNA from the rows behind it. Recorded for this sample are hundreds of thousands of distinct CDR3 sequences; around 15% of them occurred a single time. Together, the top ten hold approximately 7.6% of the sample.

This receptor was taken from a man aged 50-60 years who received an inactivated influenza vaccine. Donor details come from another sample of the same person, matched by shared clones. Recombination connected TRBV20-1 to TRBJ2-1, and 13 junctional nucleotides match TRBD2. The sample consisted of PBMCs from blood, taken less than 15 days before vaccination. The CDR3: CSAQTSGGIYNEQFF. The nucleotide sequence reads TGCAGTGCTCAGACTAGCGGGGGGATCTACAATGAGCAGTTCTTC.